Listed below are T cell receptor beta chains from one sample, sequenced in a study of CD8+ T cells in alopecia areata. Generated by immunoSEQ multiplex PCR, the TCRdb table keeps only in-frame clones and is missing some. The table shows about 11,000 clones, with 59% occurring only once. Here the sequenced sample was skin, taken at week 0. These receptors all stem from a human donor with alopecia areata. CDR3s include the opening cysteine and the closing phenylalanine or tryptophan. The D gene is left open where the match is weak. Only some rows state a clone size, as once, few, many or a class for expanded clones.

V: TRBV18; size: -; D: -; J: TRBJ1-5; CDR3: CASSPQGPGSQPQHF; DNA: TGTGCCAGCTCACCACAGGGCCCCGGTAGTCAGCCCCAGCATTTT
V: TRBV7-3; size: -; D: TRBD1; J: TRBJ2-1; CDR3: CASSWADRAYNEQFF; DNA: TGTGCCAGCAGCTGGGCGGACAGGGCTTACAATGAGCAGTTCTTC
V: TRBV29-1; size: -; D: -; J: TRBJ1-4; CDR3: CSVEGARVGEKLFF; DNA: TGCAGCGTTGAAGGGGCGCGGGTAGGCGAAAAACTGTTTTTT
V: TRBV29-1; size: -; D: TRBD1; J: TRBJ1-1; CDR3: CSALVTGGITEAFF; DNA: TGCAGCGCCCTAGTGACAGGGGGCATCACTGAAGCTTTCTTT
V: TRBV6-7; size: -; D: TRBD1; J: TRBJ2-7; CDR3: CASSYRHGTATYEQYF; DNA: TGTGCCAGCAGTTACCGCCACGGGACAGCCACCTACGAGCAGTACTTC
V: TRBV25-1; size: few; D: -; J: TRBJ2-7; CDR3: CASSAGTGSYEQYF; DNA: TGTGCCAGCAGTGCGGGGACTGGTTCCTACGAGCAGTACTTC
V: TRBV10-1; size: -; D: TRBD1; J: TRBJ1-1; CDR3: CASSPLGTANTEAFF; DNA: TGCGCCAGCAGTCCCCTCGGGACAGCGAACACTGAAGCTTTCTTT
V: TRBV7-9; size: -; D: -; J: TRBJ2-3; CDR3: CASSLLVRGGTDTQYF; DNA: TGTGCCAGCAGCTTATTGGTGAGGGGAGGCACAGATACGCAGTATTTT
V: TRBV6-5; size: -; D: TRBD1; J: TRBJ2-1; CDR3: CASSLTGGYNEQFF; DNA: TGTGCCAGCAGTCTGACAGGGGGCTACAATGAGCAGTTCTTC
V: TRBV6-5; size: few; D: -; J: TRBJ1-2; CDR3: CASSTPQHGYTF; DNA: TGTGCCAGCAGTACCCCCCAGCATGGCTACACCTTC
V: TRBV5-1; size: -; D: TRBD1; J: TRBJ2-7; CDR3: CASSYNDRGTYEQYF; DNA: TGCGCCAGCAGCTATAACGACAGGGGGACCTACGAGCAGTACTTC
V: TRBV5-1; size: -; D: -; J: TRBJ1-2; CDR3: CASSLAEVNYGYTF; DNA: TGCGCCAGCAGCTTGGCCGAGGTGAACTATGGCTACACCTTC
V: TRBV19; size: few; D: TRBD2; J: TRBJ2-1; CDR3: CASSKLAGVYNEQFF; DNA: TGTGCCAGTAGTAAACTAGCGGGGGTTTACAATGAGCAGTTCTTC
V: TRBV7-2; size: -; D: TRBD2; J: TRBJ2-1; CDR3: CASSRLAGGPNEQFF; DNA: TGTGCCAGCAGCCGACTAGCGGGGGGGCCAAATGAGCAGTTCTTC
V: TRBV6-1; size: -; D: -; J: TRBJ2-3; CDR3: CASSLDNTDTQYF; DNA: TGTGCCAGCAGTTTAGACAACACAGATACGCAGTATTTT
V: TRBV18; size: few; D: -; J: TRBJ2-7; CDR3: CASSPRSTIPYEQYF; DNA: TGTGCCAGCTCACCACGTTCGACAATCCCCTACGAGCAGTACTTC
V: TRBV5-4; size: -; D: -; J: TRBJ1-1; CDR3: CASSSPWVVNTEAFF; DNA: TGTGCCAGCAGCTCCCCATGGGTCGTGAACACTGAAGCTTTCTTT
V: TRBV27; size: -; D: TRBD1; J: TRBJ2-7; CDR3: CASSLRGGQAFYEQYF; DNA: TGTGCCAGCAGTTTACGAGGGGGACAGGCTTTCTACGAGCAGTACTTC
V: TRBV4-1; size: large; D: -; J: TRBJ1-2; CDR3: CASSQVRQEDGYTF; DNA: TGCGCCAGCAGCCAAGTGAGGCAGGAAGATGGCTACACCTTC
V: TRBV7-8; size: -; D: -; J: TRBJ2-2; CDR3: CASSLTGELFF; DNA: TGTGCCAGCAGCTTAACTGGGGAGCTGTTTTTT
V: TRBV7-8; size: -; D: -; J: TRBJ1-1; CDR3: CASSPGRLGNTEAFF; DNA: TGTGCCAGCAGCCCGGGACGATTAGGGAACACTGAAGCTTTCTTT
V: TRBV5-6; size: -; D: -; J: TRBJ1-6; CDR3: CASSGNDVFSYNSPLHF; DNA: TGTGCCAGCAGCGGGAACGACGTCTTCTCCTATAATTCACCCCTCCACTTT
V: TRBV4-1; size: -; D: -; J: TRBJ2-7; CDR3: CASSRGQEGAYEQYF; DNA: TGCGCCAGCAGCCGCGGACAAGAGGGCGCCTACGAGCAGTACTTC